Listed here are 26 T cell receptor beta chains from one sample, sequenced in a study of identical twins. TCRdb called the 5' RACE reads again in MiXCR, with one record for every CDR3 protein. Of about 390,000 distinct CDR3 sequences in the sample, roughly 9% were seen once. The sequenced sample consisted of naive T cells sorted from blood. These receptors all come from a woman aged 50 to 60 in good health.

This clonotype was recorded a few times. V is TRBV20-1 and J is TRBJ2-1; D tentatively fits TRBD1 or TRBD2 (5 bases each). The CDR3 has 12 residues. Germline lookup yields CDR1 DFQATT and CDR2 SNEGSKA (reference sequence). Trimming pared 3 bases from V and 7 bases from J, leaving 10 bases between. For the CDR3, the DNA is TGCAGTGCTAGTGAGGGGTGGAATGAGCAGTTCTTC. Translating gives CSASEGWNEQFF.

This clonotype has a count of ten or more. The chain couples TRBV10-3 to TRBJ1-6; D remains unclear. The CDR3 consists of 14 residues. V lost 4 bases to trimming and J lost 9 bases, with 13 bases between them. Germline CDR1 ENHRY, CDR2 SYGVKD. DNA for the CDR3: TGTGCCATCAGTGGACGGGAGGGAAGTTCACCCCTCCACTTT. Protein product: CAISGREGSSPLHF.

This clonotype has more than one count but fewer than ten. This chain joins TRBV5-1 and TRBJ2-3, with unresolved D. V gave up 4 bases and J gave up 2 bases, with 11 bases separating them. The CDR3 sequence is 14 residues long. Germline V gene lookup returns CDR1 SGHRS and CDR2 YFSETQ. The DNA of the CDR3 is TGCGCCAGCAGCGGTACTTCAACCACAGATACGCAGTATTTT. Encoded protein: CASSGTSTTDTQYF. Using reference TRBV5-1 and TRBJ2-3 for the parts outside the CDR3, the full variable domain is KAGVTQTPRYLIKTRGQQVTLSCSPISGHRSVSWYQQTPGQGLQFLFEYFSETQRNKGNFPGRFSGRQFSNSRSEMNVSTLELGDSALYLCASSGTSTTDTQYFGPGTRLTVL.

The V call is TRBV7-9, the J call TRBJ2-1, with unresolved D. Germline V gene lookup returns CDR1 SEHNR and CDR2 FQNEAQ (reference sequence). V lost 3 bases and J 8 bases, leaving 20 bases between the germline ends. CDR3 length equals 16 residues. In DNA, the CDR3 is TGTGCCAGCAGCTTCCTTACCCGGCCCCCGAGCGATGAGCAGTTCTTC. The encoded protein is CASSFLTRPPSDEQFF.

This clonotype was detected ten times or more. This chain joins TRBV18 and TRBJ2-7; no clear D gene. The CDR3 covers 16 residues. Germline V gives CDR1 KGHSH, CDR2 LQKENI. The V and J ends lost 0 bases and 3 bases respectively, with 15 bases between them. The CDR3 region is CASSPPLGVLDYEQYF. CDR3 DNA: TGTGCCAGCTCACCACCTTTGGGTGTGTTAGACTACGAGCAGTACTTC.

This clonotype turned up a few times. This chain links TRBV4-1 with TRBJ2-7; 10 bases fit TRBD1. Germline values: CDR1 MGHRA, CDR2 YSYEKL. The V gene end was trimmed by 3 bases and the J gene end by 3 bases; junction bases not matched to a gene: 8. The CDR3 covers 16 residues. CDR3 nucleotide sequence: TGCGCCAGCAGCCACATGAGGACAGGGGGATTCTACGAGCAGTACTTC. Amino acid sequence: CASSHMRTGGFYEQYF.

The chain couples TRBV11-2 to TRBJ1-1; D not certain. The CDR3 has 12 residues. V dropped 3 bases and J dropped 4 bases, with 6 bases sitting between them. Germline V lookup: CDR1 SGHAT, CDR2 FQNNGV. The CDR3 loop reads CASSFDGTEAFF. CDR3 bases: TGTGCCAGCAGCTTCGACGGCACTGAAGCTTTCTTT.

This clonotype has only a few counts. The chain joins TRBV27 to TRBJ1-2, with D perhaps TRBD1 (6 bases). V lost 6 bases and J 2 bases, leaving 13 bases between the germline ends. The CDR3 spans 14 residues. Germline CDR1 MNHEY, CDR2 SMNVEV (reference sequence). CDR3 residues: CASRASGANYGYTF. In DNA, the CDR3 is TGTGCCAGCAGGGCCTCGGGGGCCAACTATGGCTACACCTTC.

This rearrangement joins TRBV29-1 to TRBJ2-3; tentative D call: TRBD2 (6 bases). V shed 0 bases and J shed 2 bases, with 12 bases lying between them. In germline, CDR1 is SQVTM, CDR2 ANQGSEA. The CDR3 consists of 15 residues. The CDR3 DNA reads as TGCAGCGTTGAAGACGGGCGGGGTTCCACAGATACGCAGTATTTT. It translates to CSVEDGRGSTDTQYF.

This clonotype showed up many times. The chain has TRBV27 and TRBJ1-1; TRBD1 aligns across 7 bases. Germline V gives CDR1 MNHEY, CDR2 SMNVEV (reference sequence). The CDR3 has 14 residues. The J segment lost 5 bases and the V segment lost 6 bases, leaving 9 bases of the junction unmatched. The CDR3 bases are TGTGCCAGCAGCCCCAGGGGGTGGGGGACTGAAGCTTTCTTT. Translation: CASSPRGWGTEAFF.

The CDR3 DNA is TGTGCTAGTGGTTCTTACGGTCCGGGACTAGCGGATACTTACGAGCAGTACGTC. As protein: CASGSYGPGLADTYEQYV. The chain couples TRBV12-5 to TRBJ2-7; 11 nucleotides match TRBD2. CDR3 length equals 18 residues. Germline CDR1 LGHNT, CDR2 FRNRAP. Germline trimming cut 4 bases from V and 4 bases from J; bases unmatched to any gene: 15.

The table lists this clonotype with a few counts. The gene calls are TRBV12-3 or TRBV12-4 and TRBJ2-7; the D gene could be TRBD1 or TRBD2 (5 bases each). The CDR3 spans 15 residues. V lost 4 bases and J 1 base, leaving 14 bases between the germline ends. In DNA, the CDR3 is TGTGCCAGCAGTTCTGGGCCAGGGAGTTCCTACGAGCAGTACGTC. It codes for CASSSGPGSSYEQYV.

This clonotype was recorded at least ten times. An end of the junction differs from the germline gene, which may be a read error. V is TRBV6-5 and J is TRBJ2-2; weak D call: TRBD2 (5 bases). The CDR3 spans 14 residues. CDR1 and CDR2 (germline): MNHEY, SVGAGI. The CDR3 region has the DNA TGCGCCAGCAGCTACAGCGGGAACACCGGGGAGCTGTTTTTT. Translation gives CASSYSGNTGELFF.

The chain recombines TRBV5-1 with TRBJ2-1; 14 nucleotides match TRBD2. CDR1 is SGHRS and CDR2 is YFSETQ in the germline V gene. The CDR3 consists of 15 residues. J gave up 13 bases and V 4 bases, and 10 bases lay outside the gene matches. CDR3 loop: CASSPDPGLAGEQFF. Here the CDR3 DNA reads TGCGCCAGCAGCCCAGATCCGGGACTAGCGGGAGAACAGTTCTTC.

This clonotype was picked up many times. The chain's CDR3 is CASSLDSRTPGEQYV. CDR3 in DNA: TGCGCCAGCAGCTTGGACTCACGGACGCCTGGGGAGCAGTACGTC. The rearrangement uses TRBV5-1 and TRBJ2-7; D gene unclear. The germline V gene has CDR1 SGHRS and CDR2 YFSETQ. Between the trimmed V and J ends, which lost 0 bases and 7 bases, there was a span of 17 bases. The CDR3 spans 15 residues.

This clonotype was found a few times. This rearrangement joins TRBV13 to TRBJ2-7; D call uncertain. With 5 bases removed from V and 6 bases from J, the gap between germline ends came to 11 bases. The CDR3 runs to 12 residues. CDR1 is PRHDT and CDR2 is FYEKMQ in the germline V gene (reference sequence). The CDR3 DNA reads TGTGCCAGCAGCCAGAGAGAGGCCGAGCAGTACGTC. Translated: CASSQREAEQYV.

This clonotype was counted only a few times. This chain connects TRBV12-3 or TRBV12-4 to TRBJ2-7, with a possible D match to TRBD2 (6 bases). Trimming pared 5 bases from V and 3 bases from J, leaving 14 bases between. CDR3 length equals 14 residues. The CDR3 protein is CASSIRDWIYEQYV. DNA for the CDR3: TGTGCCAGCAGTATCCGGGACTGGATCTACGAGCAGTACGTC.

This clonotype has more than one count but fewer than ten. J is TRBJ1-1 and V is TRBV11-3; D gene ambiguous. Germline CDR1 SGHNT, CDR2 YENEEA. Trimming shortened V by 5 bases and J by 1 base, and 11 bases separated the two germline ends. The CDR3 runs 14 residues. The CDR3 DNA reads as TGTGCCAGCAGCCATCCGAACAGGAACACTGAAGCTTTCTTT. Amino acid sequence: CASSHPNRNTEAFF.

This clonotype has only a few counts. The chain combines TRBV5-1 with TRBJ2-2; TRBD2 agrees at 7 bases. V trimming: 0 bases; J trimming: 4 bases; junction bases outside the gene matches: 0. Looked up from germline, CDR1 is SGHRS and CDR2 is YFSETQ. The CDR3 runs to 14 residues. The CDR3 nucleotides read TGCGCCAGCAGCTTGGGCGGGGGCACCGGGGAGCTGTTTTTT. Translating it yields CASSLGGGTGELFF.

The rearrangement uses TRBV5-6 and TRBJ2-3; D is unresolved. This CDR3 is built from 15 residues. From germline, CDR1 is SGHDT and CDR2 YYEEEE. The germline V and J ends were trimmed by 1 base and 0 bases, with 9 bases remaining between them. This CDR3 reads CASSLTRTSTDTQYF. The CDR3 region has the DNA TGTGCCAGCAGCTTGACCCGAACTAGCACAGATACGCAGTATTTT.

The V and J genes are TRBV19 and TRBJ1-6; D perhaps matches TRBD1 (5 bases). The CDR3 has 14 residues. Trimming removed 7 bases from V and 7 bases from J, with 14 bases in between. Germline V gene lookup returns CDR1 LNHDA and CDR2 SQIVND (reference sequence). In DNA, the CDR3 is TGTGCCAGTACCCCGGGACGTCGCAATTCACCCCTCCACTTT. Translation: CASTPGRRNSPLHF.

The CDR3 here is CSAREIGSRYPQYF. As DNA, the CDR3 is TGCAGTGCTAGAGAGATAGGCTCGAGATATCCGCAGTATTTT. The rearrangement links TRBV20-1 to TRBJ2-3; D unclear. Trimming took 0 bases from V and 10 from J, leaving 17 bases between them. Germline CDR1 reads DFQATT; CDR2 reads SNEGSKA (reference sequence). There are 14 residues in the CDR3.

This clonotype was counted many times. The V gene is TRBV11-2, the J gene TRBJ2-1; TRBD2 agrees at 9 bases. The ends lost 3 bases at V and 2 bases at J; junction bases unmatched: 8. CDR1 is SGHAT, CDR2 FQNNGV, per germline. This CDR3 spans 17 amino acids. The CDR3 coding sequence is TGTGCCAGCAGCTTGGAGGGCGTAGCGGGAGCCTACAATGAGCAGTTCTTC. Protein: CASSLEGVAGAYNEQFF.

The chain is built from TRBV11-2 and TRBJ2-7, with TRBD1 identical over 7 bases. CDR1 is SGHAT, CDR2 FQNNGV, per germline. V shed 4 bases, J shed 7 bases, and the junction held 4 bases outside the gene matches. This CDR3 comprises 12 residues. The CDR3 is CASSYRGGEQYV. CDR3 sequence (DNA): TGTGCCAGCAGCTACAGGGGTGGTGAGCAGTACGTC.

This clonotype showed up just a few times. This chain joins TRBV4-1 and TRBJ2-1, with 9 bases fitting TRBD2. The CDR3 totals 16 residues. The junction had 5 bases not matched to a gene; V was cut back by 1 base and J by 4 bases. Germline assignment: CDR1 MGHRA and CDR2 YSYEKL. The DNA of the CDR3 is TGCGCCAGCAGCCAAGGGCTAGCGGGAAGATACAATGAGCAGTTCTTC. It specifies CASSQGLAGRYNEQFF.

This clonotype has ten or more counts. CDR3 in amino acids: CSAPRGGRASYNEQFF. The CDR3 DNA sequence: TGCAGTGCTCCACGGGGCGGGAGGGCCTCCTACAATGAGCAGTTCTTC. The chain employs TRBV20-1 and TRBJ2-1; 9 bases agree with TRBD2. Germline assignment: CDR1 DFQATT and CDR2 SNEGSKA (reference sequence). V shed 5 bases and J 0 bases; nucleotides not matched to a gene: 8. The CDR3 has 16 residues.